This T cell receptor (beta chain) was sequenced during a study of blood T cells in healthy people across ages. The sample holds many counts of this clonotype. A sample-barcoded 5' primer and a J-beta primer mix were used in a second PCR of roughly 7 to 11 cycles. One entry per CDR3 protein results from TCRdb running MiXCR on the 5' RACE reads. In the table there are some 940,000 distinct CDR3 sequences, roughly 28% of which are singletons. Germline values: CDR1 SQVTM, CDR2 ANQGSEA. The CDR3 contains 13 residues. J gave up 4 bases and V 7 bases, and 8 bases lay outside the gene matches. The same data also contributed to another study, on T cells of mothers and their children.

The sequencing sample was made of blood. The receptor was derived from a woman aged 40 to 50 in good health. The chain recombines TRBV29-1 with TRBJ2-3, with 7 positions matching TRBD2. The CDR3 here is CSGGGANADTQYF. The CDR3 bases are TGCAGCGGGGGGGGAGCAAACGCAGATACGCAGTATTTT.